Below, 18 T cell receptor beta chains from the same sample are listed, as sequenced in a study of CXCR3 chemokines and chemotherapy response in bladder cancer. One entry per CDR3 protein, called by TCRdb with MiXCR from the PCR reads. This table holds some 2,000 distinct CDR3 sequences, 17% found once. Sampling was conducted from a patient whose treatment included neoadjuvant chemotherapy. The source of these receptors is a human donor with bladder cancer that responded to neoadjuvant chemotherapy.

V and J are TRBV19 and TRBJ2-3; 8 nucleotides line up with TRBD1. Trimming at V came to 5 bases and at J to 0 bases, leaving 4 bases not matched to a gene. The CDR3 covers 15 residues. CDR1 and CDR2 (germline): LNHDA, SQIVND (reference sequence). CDR3 sequence reads: CASSLRTGSTDTQYF. The CDR3 coding sequence is TGTGCCAGTAGTCTAAGGACAGGGAGCACAGATACGCAGTATTTT.

This clonotype is medium-sized (0.01 to 0.1%) in the sample. The chain uses TRBV28 and TRBJ1-2, with D hard to call. The V end was cut by 5 bases, the J end by 2 bases, with 15 bases between. This CDR3 has 15 residues. Germline loops: CDR1 MDHEN, CDR2 SYDVKM. This CDR3 reads CASSLVTANNYGYTF. The CDR3 DNA reads TGTGCCAGCAGTCTAGTAACAGCGAACAACTATGGCTACACCTTC.

By frequency in the sample, this clonotype is medium-sized. The CDR3 nucleotides are TGTGCCAGCAGTTACTCGATACTTGCAACTAATGAAAAACTGTTTTTT. Its protein is CASSYSILATNEKLFF. The V gene is TRBV6-5, the J gene TRBJ1-4; D gene uncertain. CDR1 is MNHEY, CDR2 SVGAGI, per germline. V was pared by 0 bases and J by 0 bases, with 8 bases between. The CDR3 runs 16 residues.

By share, this clonotype ranks as medium-sized. The chain has TRBV6-2 or TRBV6-3 and TRBJ2-3; no firm D call. Germline loops: CDR1 MNHEY, CDR2 SVGEGT. Trimming pared 2 bases from V and 4 bases from J, leaving 10 bases between. The CDR3 totals 14 residues. CDR3 residues: CASSYKGSADTQYF. CDR3 DNA: TGTGCCAGCAGTTACAAGGGTTCGGCAGATACGCAGTATTTT.

This clonotype is labeled as medium-sized. V and J are TRBV29-1 and TRBJ2-7; TRBD1 matches 8 bases. V gave up 7 bases and J gave up 5 bases; unmatched junction bases: 4. CDR1 is SQVTM and CDR2 is ANQGSEA in the germline V gene. The CDR3 is 11 residues long. In nucleotides, the CDR3 is TGCAGCGCTAGGACAGGGCACGAGCAGTACTTC. Protein sequence: CSARTGHEQYF.

This clonotype was found many times. V gene TRBV5-5 combines with J gene TRBJ2-7, with unresolved D. From germline, CDR1 is SGHKS and CDR2 YYEKEE (reference sequence). V dropped 0 bases and J dropped 2 bases, with 3 bases sitting between them. CDR3 length: 12 residues. CDR3 nucleotides: TGTGCCAGCAGCTTGGCCACCTACGAGCAGTACTTC. Translated, it gives CASSLATYEQYF.

By sample fraction, this clonotype is medium-sized (0.01 to 0.1%). The chain has TRBV28 and TRBJ1-1, with TRBD1 matching 7 bases. The trim removed 8 bases at V and 7 bases at J, leaving 10 bases unmatched. CDR3 length: 13 residues. Germline values: CDR1 MDHEN, CDR2 SYDVKM. This CDR3 is CASDDTGDGEAFF. CDR3 coding DNA: TGTGCCAGCGATGATACAGGGGATGGTGAAGCTTTCTTT.

This clonotype was seen ten or more times. The chain has TRBV27 and TRBJ1-2; possibly TRBD1 for D (5 bases). Germline loops: CDR1 MNHEY, CDR2 SMNVEV (reference sequence). This CDR3 contains 14 residues. V was cut by 5 bases and J by 8 bases, with 18 bases left in between. In DNA form, the CDR3 reads TGTGCCAGCAGTACGGGACTCGATGGAGGGGGCTACACCTTC. Translation: CASSTGLDGGGYTF.

A note on this clonotype: A far larger clone is a single base away, which makes a read error likely. The chain uses TRBV10-3 and TRBJ2-7; the D gene is possibly TRBD2 (5 bases). Trimming removed 8 bases at V and 7 bases at J, with 15 bases between. This CDR3 contains 12 residues. CDR1 is ENHRY and CDR2 is SYGVKD in the germline V gene. For the CDR3, the DNA is TGTGCCATCCGTATGGGAGACAATGAGCAGTACTTC. As protein: CAIRMGDNEQYF.

By sample fraction, this clonotype is medium-sized (0.01 to 0.1%). V usage is TRBV7-9 and J usage is TRBJ1-1, with 12 bases fitting TRBD1. Germline CDR1 SEHNR, CDR2 FQNEAQ (reference sequence). With 4 bases clipped from V and 0 bases from J, the junction kept 3 bases outside the gene matches. The CDR3 consists of 16 residues. The CDR3 region is CASSSGTGGLNTEAFF. The CDR3 region has the DNA TGTGCCAGCAGCTCCGGGACAGGGGGCCTGAACACTGAAGCTTTCTTT.

This chain links TRBV4-1 with TRBJ1-4; the D is unclear. V was clipped by 1 base and J by 5 bases, with 11 bases between them. The CDR3 is made up of 15 amino acids. Per the germline V gene, CDR1 is MGHRA and CDR2 is YSYEKL. This CDR3 is CASSQGDFGNEKLFF. The CDR3 DNA is TGCGCCAGCAGCCAAGGAGATTTCGGGAATGAAAAACTGTTTTTT.

This clonotype was seen many times. V usage is TRBV18 and J usage is TRBJ1-4, with D possibly being TRBD1 (5 bases). Germline CDR1 and CDR2: KGHSH and LQKENI. V lost 4 bases, J lost 8 bases, and 20 bases lay in between. The CDR3 runs to 16 residues. The CDR3 loop reads CASSLRGGDAGEKLFF. The CDR3 nucleotides read TGTGCCAGCTCACTCCGCGGAGGGGACGCGGGGGAAAAACTGTTTTTT.

This clonotype is judged medium-sized. The V and J genes are TRBV6-5 and TRBJ2-2; the D call may be TRBD1 or TRBD2 (5 bases each). V was trimmed by 7 bases and J by 5 bases, leaving 17 bases between them. The germline V gene has CDR1 MNHEY and CDR2 SVGAGI. CDR3 length equals 15 residues. The CDR3 DNA is TGTGCCAGCACCGTTCGAGGGGTGGGAACCGGGGAGCTGTTTTTT. Encoded protein: CASTVRGVGTGELFF.

This clonotype was seen many times. The chain joins TRBV6-6 to TRBJ2-7; TRBD1 matches 7 bases. With V trimmed by 7 bases and J by 4 bases, 10 bases remained unmatched. The CDR3 extends over 14 amino acids. Germline V gene data show CDR1 as MNHNY and CDR2 as SVGAGI (reference sequence). The CDR3 sequence is CASIPGTANYEQYF. The CDR3 bases are TGTGCCAGCATCCCCGGGACAGCTAATTACGAGCAGTACTTC.

This clonotype was recorded many times. This chain links TRBV28 with TRBJ2-4; possible D gene TRBD1, 5 bases. The V gene's germline CDR1 is MDHEN and CDR2 SYDVKM. Trimming shortened V by 7 bases and J by 0 bases, and 16 bases separated the two germline ends. The CDR3 covers 16 residues. The CDR3 here is CASIGASELAKNIQYF. Written as DNA, the CDR3 is TGTGCCAGCATTGGGGCGTCCGAGTTAGCCAAAAACATTCAGTACTTC.

In its sample, this clonotype is large. The rearrangement links TRBV24-1 to TRBJ2-7, with D tentatively TRBD2 (5 bases). The CDR3 is 13 residues long. Trimming took 5 bases from V and 2 from J, leaving 9 bases between them. The germline gives CDR1 KGHDR, CDR2 SFDVKD. Here the CDR3 DNA reads TGTGCCACCAGTGTTGGACTCACCTACGAGCAGTACTTC. Translated: CATSVGLTYEQYF.

This clonotype is medium-sized by share. The rearrangement joins TRBV18 to TRBJ2-5; D is tentatively TRBD1 or TRBD2 (5 bases each). Germline CDR1 KGHSH, CDR2 LQKENI. The ends were cut back, 3 bases at V and 4 bases at J, with 6 bases in the middle. The CDR3 sequence is 12 residues long. The CDR3 region is CASSPGGETQYF. CDR3 nucleotide sequence: TGTGCCAGCTCACCTGGGGGAGAGACCCAGTACTTC.

The sample holds many counts of this clonotype. The V and J genes are TRBV28 and TRBJ2-3, with D tentatively TRBD2 (6 bases). This CDR3 spans 16 amino acids. Looked up from germline, CDR1 is MDHEN and CDR2 is SYDVKM. The V gene lost 4 bases and the J gene lost 2 bases, with 16 bases spanning the gap. The CDR3 nucleotides read TGTGCCAGCAGTTCATTCAGAGCGGGTTACACAGATACGCAGTATTTT. Amino acids: CASSSFRAGYTDTQYF.